This TCR beta chain was sequenced during a study of CD8 T cells in Susac syndrome. The sequenced target, TCR beta, came from blood CD8+ and CD4+ T cells. While CD8+ and CD4+ T cells were isolated negatively, TEMRA cells were enriched by FACS. The CDR3 length is 16 residues. Germline loops: CDR1 SGHRS, CDR2 YFSETQ. The V segment lost 3 bases and the J segment 5 bases; nucleotides outside the gene matches: 7. An input of 0.5 to 1 ug of RNA was subjected to reverse transcription using random hexamers. By means of immunoSEQ multiplex PCR, TCR beta CDR3 spanning 54 Vbeta and 13 Jbeta underwent amplification. TCRdb re-derived calls from the immunoSEQ multiplex PCR reads in MiXCR, one entry per CDR3 protein. Among roughly 130,000 distinct CDR3 sequences listed, roughly 94% were seen once.

The source of this sequence is a human donor with multiple sclerosis. The specimen was CD4+ T cells from PBMCs. The chain recombines TRBV5-1 with TRBJ2-5; 13 bases line up with TRBD2. The CDR3 region is CASSYGLAGAGETQYF. For the CDR3, the DNA is TGCGCCAGCAGCTACGGACTAGCGGGGGCAGGGGAGACCCAGTACTTC.